This T cell receptor (beta chain) was retrieved from a study of T cell clones after liver transplantation (dated by TCRdb to between 2018 and 2020). Regarding the research as a whole: Samples were obtained from ITN030ST, a randomized trial in which withdrawal of immunosuppression was attempted within 2 years of liver transplantation. Tolerance was defined as complete withdrawal of immunosuppression for at least one year without a rise in liver enzymes beyond twice the upper limit of normal. Donor-reactive T cell clones were identified by TCRbeta sequencing following a pre-transplant mixed lymphocyte reaction and were subsequently tracked in post-transplant blood. Blood samples were taken pre-transplant, pre-randomization before withdrawal, and post-randomization after full withdrawal or failed withdrawal. Third party-reactive TCRbeta sequences from pre-transplant MLRs were also identified as an antigen-independent comparator for donor-reactive sequences. The study cohort included 8 liver transplant recipients, of whom 3 were classified as tolerant and 5 as non-tolerant. Until randomization at 12-24 months post-transplant, subjects were given standard immunosuppression, with no induction therapy. Three of the eight recipients were HCV-positive; the others were transplanted for non-autoimmune, non-viral indications. General study outcomes and caveats: The decline in donor-reactive sequences exceeded the decline in third party-reactive sequences, suggesting partial antigen-specific deletion that was unrelated to withdrawal success. A significant post-transplant decrease in circulating donor-reactive CD4 TCRbeta sequences was observed in most of the 8 subjects, irrespective of tolerance or HCV status. When repertoire turnover was taken into account, detection of donor-reactive sequences was significantly reduced in 7 of 8 subjects for CD4 and in 8 of 8 subjects for CD8. Low numbers of available donor cells limited the measurable donor-reactive repertoire in a couple of subjects. Since no allograft tissue specimens were available, donor-reactive T cells may have migrated into the graft instead of being deleted. Because of small, heterogeneous patient numbers and non-standardized post-transplant time points, the conclusions were only preliminary.

The time point label of this sample denotes: pre-transplant. Thawed unstimulated PBMCs were stained for CD3, CD4 and CD8 and FACS-sorted into CD3+CD4+ and CD3+CD8+ populations. Randomization to immunosuppression withdrawal applied to every one of the 8 studied subjects. The Qiagen DNeasy Blood and Tissue Kit was used to isolate genomic DNA. CDR1 GTSNPN and CDR2 SVGIG were looked up in the germline V gene (reference sequence). Germline trimming: 2 bases from V, 2 bases from J; junction bases outside gene matches: 4. The CDR3 goes from the cysteine to the phenylalanine over 14 residues. This entry keeps only the CDR3 DNA: 42 bases, framed from base 1. Frozen genomic DNA underwent high-throughput TCRbeta CDR3 sequencing by immunoSEQ, including PCR amplification, mapping, bias correction and internal controls. Concerning the study's data processing: Only productive rearrangements were retained, and each unique TCRbeta sequence was defined by its CDR3 nucleotide sequence together with its V and J gene. A sequence counted as donor-reactive only if the sequence showed at least 5-fold expansion in CFSE-low cells compared with unstimulated pre-transplant cells and had a frequency of at least 0.01%. Minimum frequency thresholds were set for each subject based on the unstimulated sample with the lowest template count, ensuring at least 90% detection power. Jensen-Shannon divergence between the top 1000 TCRbeta sequences post-transplant and pre-transplant was used to measure repertoire turnover. Two-sided Fisher's exact tests were used to test for changes in how often donor-reactive sequences were detected. Not all clones reach the TCRdb copy of this immuneACCESS table, which keeps in-frame sequences only. Checked studies attribute under half of the gap to unresolved V genes and leave the rest unexplained. That table supplies the V and J calls and clone size; D and trimming were determined from the DNA. In this sample the table shows over 50,000 clones, around 85% of which occur a single time. Around 8.7% of the sample is held by the ten biggest clonotypes.

For this clone: Its antigen is unknown. It has no much larger one-base neighbor in the sample; base qualities were not kept.

This clonotype was obtained from a human donor who received a liver transplant. The sample consisted of CD4+ T cells from blood, taken before liver transplant. The chain uses TRBV30 and TRBJ2-7; 9 bases in between match TRBD2. The sequenced DNA: TGTGCCTGGAGTTGGCTAGCGGGACCCTACGAGCAGTACTTC. It encodes CAWSWLAGPYEQYF.